The source of this T cell receptor (beta chain) is a study of T-cell memory formation after mild COVID-19. 5'RACE primed from the constant segment yielded TCR alpha and TCR beta cDNA libraries bearing sample barcodes and UMIs. TCRdb reprocessed the 5' RACE reads via MiXCR and lists one record per CDR3 protein. This sample has about 150,000 distinct CDR3 sequences; around a third occur once, and the top ten carry around 13%. This CDR3 spans 14 amino acids. Germline loops: CDR1 SGHVS, CDR2 FQNEAQ. Deletions cut 1 base from V and 5 bases from J, with 12 bases between. This clonotype was found a few times.

This receptor was identified in an adult woman who had mild COVID-19 (a few samples of this study predate the infection). Cell type and time point are not known. This chain joins TRBV7-8 and TRBJ2-7, with a tentative D call TRBD2 (6 bases). The sample taken for sequencing was PBMCs or a T cell subset sorted from them (not recorded which). CDR3: CASSLGGVRHEQYF. Here the CDR3 DNA reads TGTGCCAGCAGCTTAGGCGGGGTGAGACACGAGCAGTACTTC.